Only one count was recorded for the clone carrying this TCR beta chain. Clones were sequenced by immunoSEQ multiplex PCR, and TCRdb holds only the in-frame ones, with some missing. The data show 250,000 to 350,000 clones, with 87% seen just once and roughly 5.2% held by the top ten. Everyone who took part was about 18 to 90 years old, and they came from some 23 US areas. Participants' own reports of clinical history determined their cohort assignment. The data originate from a study of blood T cell repertoires in COVID-19. Overall study: Sites across the United States, Italy and Spain contributed samples from acute and convalescent COVID-19. In each case, the material was cDNA or gDNA derived from T cells, B-cell-depleted T cells, or PBMCs.

With 7 bases removed from V and 0 bases from J, the gap between germline ends came to 11 bases. Germline values: CDR1 SGHTS, CDR2 YDEGEE. The CDR3 runs 13 residues. Sequenced input: PBMCs or T cells enriched from blood (not recorded which). This TCR was recovered from a woman in her thirties who had recovered from COVID-19. The chain couples TRBV5-8 to TRBJ2-7; D possibly corresponds to TRBD2 (6 bases). CDR3 sequence reads: CASRRAYSYEQYF. The CDR3 region has the DNA TGTGCCAGCCGGAGGGCCTACTCCTACGAGCAGTACTTC.